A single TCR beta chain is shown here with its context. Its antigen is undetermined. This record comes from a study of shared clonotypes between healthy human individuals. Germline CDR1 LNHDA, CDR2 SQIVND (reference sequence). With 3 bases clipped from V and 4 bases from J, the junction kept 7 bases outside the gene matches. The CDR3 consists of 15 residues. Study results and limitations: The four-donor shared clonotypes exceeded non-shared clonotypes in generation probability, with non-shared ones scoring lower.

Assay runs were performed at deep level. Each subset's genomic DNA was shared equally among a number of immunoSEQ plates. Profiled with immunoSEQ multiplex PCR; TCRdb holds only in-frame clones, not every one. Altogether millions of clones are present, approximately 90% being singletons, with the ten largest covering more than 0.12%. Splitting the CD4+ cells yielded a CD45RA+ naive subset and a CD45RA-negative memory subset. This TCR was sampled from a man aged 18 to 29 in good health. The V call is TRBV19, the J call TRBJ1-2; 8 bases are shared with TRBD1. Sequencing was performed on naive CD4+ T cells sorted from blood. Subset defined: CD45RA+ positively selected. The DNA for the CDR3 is TGTGCCAGTAGTATCCGACAGGGGAAGACCTATGGCTACACCTTC. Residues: CASSIRQGKTYGYTF.